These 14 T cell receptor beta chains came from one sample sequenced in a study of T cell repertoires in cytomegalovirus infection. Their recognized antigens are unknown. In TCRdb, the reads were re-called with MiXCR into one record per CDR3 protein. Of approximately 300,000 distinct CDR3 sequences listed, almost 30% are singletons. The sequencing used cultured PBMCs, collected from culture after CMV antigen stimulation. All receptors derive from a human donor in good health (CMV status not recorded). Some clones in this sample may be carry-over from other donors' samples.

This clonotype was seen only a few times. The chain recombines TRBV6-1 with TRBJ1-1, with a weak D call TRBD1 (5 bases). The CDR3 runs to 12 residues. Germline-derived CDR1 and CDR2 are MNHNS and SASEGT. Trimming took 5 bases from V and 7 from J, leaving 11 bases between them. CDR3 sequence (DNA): TGTGCCAGCAGTCCTGACAGAGATGAAGCTTTCTTT. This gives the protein CASSPDRDEAFF.

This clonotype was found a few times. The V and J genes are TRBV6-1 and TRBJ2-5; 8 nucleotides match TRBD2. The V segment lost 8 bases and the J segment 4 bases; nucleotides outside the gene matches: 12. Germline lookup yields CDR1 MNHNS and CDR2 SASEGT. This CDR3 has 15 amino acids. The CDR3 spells CASSKPTGGVETQYF. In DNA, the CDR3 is TGTGCCAGCTCTAAACCAACGGGAGGGGTAGAGACCCAGTACTTC.

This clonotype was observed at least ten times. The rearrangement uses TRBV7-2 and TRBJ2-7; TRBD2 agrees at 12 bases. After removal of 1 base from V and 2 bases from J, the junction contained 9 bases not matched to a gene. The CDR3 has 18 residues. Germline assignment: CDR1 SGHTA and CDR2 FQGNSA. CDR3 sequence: CASSLEGYGLAGTYEQYF. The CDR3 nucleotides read TGTGCCAGCAGCTTAGAGGGATACGGACTAGCGGGGACCTACGAGCAGTACTTC.

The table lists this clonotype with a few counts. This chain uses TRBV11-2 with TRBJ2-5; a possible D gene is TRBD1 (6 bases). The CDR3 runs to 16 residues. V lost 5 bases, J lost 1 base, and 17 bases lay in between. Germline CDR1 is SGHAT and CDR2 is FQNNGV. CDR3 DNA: TGTGCCAGCAGCCCCTTCGATTGGGGGCCCCAAGAGACCCAGTACTTC. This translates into CASSPFDWGPQETQYF.

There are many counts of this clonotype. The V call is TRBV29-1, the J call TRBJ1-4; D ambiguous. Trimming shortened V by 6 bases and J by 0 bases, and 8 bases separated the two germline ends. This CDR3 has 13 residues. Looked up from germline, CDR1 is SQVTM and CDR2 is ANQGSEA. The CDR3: CSVAHTTNEKLFF. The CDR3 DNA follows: TGCAGCGTCGCGCATACAACTAATGAAAAACTGTTTTTT.

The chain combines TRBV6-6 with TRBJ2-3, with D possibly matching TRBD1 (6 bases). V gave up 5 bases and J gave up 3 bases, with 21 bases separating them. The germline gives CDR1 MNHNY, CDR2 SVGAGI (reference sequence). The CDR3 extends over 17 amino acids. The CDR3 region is CASSLGPGTYSTDTQYF. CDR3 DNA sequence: TGTGCCAGCAGTCTCGGGCCTGGGACATATTCAACAGATACGCAGTATTTT.

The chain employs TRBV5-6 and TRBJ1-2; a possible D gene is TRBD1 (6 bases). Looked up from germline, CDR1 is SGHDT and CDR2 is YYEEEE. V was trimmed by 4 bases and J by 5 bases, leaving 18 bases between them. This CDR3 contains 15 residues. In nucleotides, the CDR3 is TGTGCCAGCAGCCCAGGTAGTACAGGGACGTATGGCTACACCTTC. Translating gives CASSPGSTGTYGYTF.

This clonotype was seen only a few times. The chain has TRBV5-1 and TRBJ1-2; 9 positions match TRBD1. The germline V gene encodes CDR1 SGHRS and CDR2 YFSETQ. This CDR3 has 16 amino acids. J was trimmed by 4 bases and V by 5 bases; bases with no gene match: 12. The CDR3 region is CASSWGRPGQGYGYTF. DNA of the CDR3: TGCGCCAGCAGTTGGGGACGTCCGGGACAGGGCTATGGCTACACCTTC.

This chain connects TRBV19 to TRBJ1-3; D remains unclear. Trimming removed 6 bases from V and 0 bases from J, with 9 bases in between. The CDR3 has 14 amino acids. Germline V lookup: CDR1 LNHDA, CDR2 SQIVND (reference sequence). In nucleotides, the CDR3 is TGTGCCAGTAGATCCGCACACTCTGGAAACACCATATATTTT. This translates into CASRSAHSGNTIYF.

For the CDR3, the DNA is TGTGCCAGCAGTGAAGCGCTTCCAGGTGAAGCTTTCTTT. Amino acids: CASSEALPGEAFF. This rearrangement joins TRBV6-1 to TRBJ1-1; D not certain. Germline loops: CDR1 MNHNS, CDR2 SASEGT. V was clipped by 0 bases and J by 7 bases, with 9 bases between them. The CDR3 covers 13 residues.

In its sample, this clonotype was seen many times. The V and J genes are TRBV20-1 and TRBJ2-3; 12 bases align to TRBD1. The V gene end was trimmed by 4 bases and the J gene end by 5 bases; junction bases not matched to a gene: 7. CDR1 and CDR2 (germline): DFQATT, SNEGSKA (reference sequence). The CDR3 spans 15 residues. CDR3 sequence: CSATRDRGRGDTQYF. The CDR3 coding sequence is TGCAGTGCTACCCGGGACAGGGGGCGAGGAGATACGCAGTATTTT.

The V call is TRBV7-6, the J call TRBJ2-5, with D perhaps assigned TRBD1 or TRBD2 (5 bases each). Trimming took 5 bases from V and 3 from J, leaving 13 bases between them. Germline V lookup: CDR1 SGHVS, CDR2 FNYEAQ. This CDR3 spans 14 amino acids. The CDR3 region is CASSKGPLEETQYF. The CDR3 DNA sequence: TGTGCCAGCAGCAAGGGACCTTTAGAAGAGACCCAGTACTTC.

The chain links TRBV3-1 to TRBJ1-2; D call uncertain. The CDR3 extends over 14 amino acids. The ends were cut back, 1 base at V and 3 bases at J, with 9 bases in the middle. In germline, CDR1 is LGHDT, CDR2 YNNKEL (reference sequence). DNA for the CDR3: TGTGCCAGCAGCCAAGGTTCGCGGTACTATGGCTACACCTTC. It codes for CASSQGSRYYGYTF.

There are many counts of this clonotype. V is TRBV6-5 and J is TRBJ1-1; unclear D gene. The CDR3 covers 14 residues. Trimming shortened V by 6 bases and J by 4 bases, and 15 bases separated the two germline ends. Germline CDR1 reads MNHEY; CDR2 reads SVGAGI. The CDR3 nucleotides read TGTGCCAGCAGCCCCCGGACGGATTCCACTGAAGCTTTCTTT. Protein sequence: CASSPRTDSTEAFF.